These T cell receptor beta chains were read from a single sample in a study of shared clonotypes between healthy human individuals. TCRdb's copy holds only in-frame clones and misses some; the assay was immunoSEQ multiplex PCR. The sample gives 450,000 to 650,000 clones, 70% to 80% of which show up once; around 12% is in the top ten. Sequences were obtained from PBMCs. These receptor sequences come from a woman aged 40-49 years in good health. Some clones in this sample may be carry-over from other donors' samples. CDR3s include the opening cysteine and the closing phenylalanine or tryptophan. D genes are given only for firm matches. Size is omitted from some rows. Given values are once, few, many or a class for expanded clones.

TRBV28	TRBD1	few	TRBJ1-5	TGTGCCAGCAGTCCCCCCGGGACAGGGGTTTTTCAGCCCCAGCATTTT	CASSPPGTGVFQPQHF
TRBV9	.	.	TRBJ1-4	TGTGCCAGCAGCACACAGGGTTTCTCTAATGAAAAACTGTTTTTT	CASSTQGFSNEKLFF
TRBV5-1	.	once	TRBJ2-1	TGCGCCAGCAGCCCCGACTCAGTCTCCTACAATGAGCAGTTCTTC	CASSPDSVSYNEQFF
TRBV5-6	.	.	TRBJ2-7	TGTGCCAGCAGCTGGGGGAGTTACGAGCAGTACTTC	CASSWGSYEQYF
TRBV11-2	TRBD1	.	TRBJ1-4	TGTGCCAGCAGCTTAGTAGGGGGCAGGGAAAAACTGTTTTTT	CASSLVGGREKLFF
TRBV7-8	.	.	TRBJ1-1	TGTGCCAGCAGCTTAGCGTGGGATAACACTGAAGCTTTCTTT	CASSLAWDNTEAFF
TRBV30	TRBD2	.	TRBJ2-1	TGTGCCTGGATTCTAGCGGGAGGGCATGAGCAGTTCTTC	CAWILAGGHEQFF
TRBV29-1	TRBD2	once	TRBJ2-7	TGCAGCGTCGAACGGGTAGCGGGGTACGAGCAGTACTTC	CSVERVAGYEQYF
TRBV2	TRBD1	.	TRBJ2-7	TGTGCCAGCAAAATGACAGGGGGACACGAGCAGTACTTC	CASKMTGGHEQYF
TRBV28	TRBD1	.	TRBJ1-5	TGTGCCAGCAGTTTATCAGGGGGCTGGCAGCCCCAGCATTTT	CASSLSGGWQPQHF
TRBV11-3	.	many	TRBJ2-1	TGTGCCAGCAGCTTAGCCCCGGCCTTTACAGGGTCGGACAATGAGCAGTTCTTC	CASSLAPAFTGSDNEQFF
TRBV9	TRBD2	.	TRBJ2-1	TGTGCCAGCAGCGGACGCCTAGCGGGAATCTACAATGAGCAGTTCTTC	CASSGRLAGIYNEQFF
TRBV5-1	TRBD2	.	TRBJ2-2	TGCGCCAGCAGCTCCGGGACTAACTTTAACACCGGGGAGCTGTTTTTT	CASSSGTNFNTGELFF
TRBV10-1	.	.	TRBJ2-1	TGCGCCAGCAGTGAGTCGGGGGAGTTGGACTACAATGAGCAGTTCTTC	CASSESGELDYNEQFF
TRBV2	TRBD1	.	TRBJ2-1	TGTGCCAGCACGAATCGAGGGACAGGGGGCAATGAGCAGTTCTTC	CASTNRGTGGNEQFF
TRBV27	TRBD1	.	TRBJ2-1	TGTGCCAGCAGTCTAACCTCGACAGGGGTGAACAATGAGCAGTTCTTC	CASSLTSTGVNNEQFF
TRBV19	.	.	TRBJ1-5	TGTGCCAGTAGTATTGGGCACAGACCGCCCCAGCATTTT	CASSIGHRPPQHF
TRBV30	.	.	TRBJ2-7	TGTGCCTGGAGAAGGTCCTGGGACACCTACGAGCAGTACTTC	CAWRRSWDTYEQYF
TRBV28	.	.	TRBJ1-5	TGTGCCACCAAGCAGGCGAATCAGCCCCAGCATTTT	CATKQANQPQHF
TRBV4-1	TRBD1	.	TRBJ2-1	TGCGCCAGCAGCGAGACAGGGATTGATTACAATGAGCAGTTCTTC	CASSETGIDYNEQFF
TRBV11-1	.	once	TRBJ2-5	TGTGCCAGCAGCTTATTCTCCCTAGAGACCCAGTACTTC	CASSLFSLETQYF